These T cell receptor beta chains were read from a single sample in a study of shared clonotypes between healthy human individuals. Assay used: immunoSEQ multiplex PCR; TCRdb lists only in-frame clones, some missing. The data show about 580,000 clones, nearly 98% seen once. The sequencing input was naive CD8+ T cells sorted from blood. Every receptor here comes from a man between 25 and 39 years old in good health. Both conserved end residues are part of each CDR3. The D gene is left open where the match is weak. Clone size, where shown, is once, few, many, or a class for clones that have expanded.

d_call: -; v_call: TRBV9; clone_size: -; j_call: TRBJ2-1; cdr3_nt: TGTGCCAGCAGCGTGTCCGGCGAGCGCTCCTACAATGAGCAGTTCTTC; cdr3_aa: CASSVSGERSYNEQFF
d_call: -; v_call: TRBV11-2; clone_size: once; j_call: TRBJ2-7; cdr3_nt: TGTGCCAGCAGCTTGGGACCTACAACCTACGAGCAGTACTTC; cdr3_aa: CASSLGPTTYEQYF
d_call: TRBD2; v_call: TRBV19; clone_size: -; j_call: TRBJ2-2; cdr3_nt: TGTGCCAGTAGTACCTCAGGGGTTTGGGGACTAGCGGGAGCGCGCGGGGAGCTGTTTTTT; cdr3_aa: CASSTSGVWGLAGARGELFF
d_call: -; v_call: TRBV15; clone_size: once; j_call: TRBJ1-4; cdr3_nt: TGTGCCACCAGCTTCCCGACCGGGCGGTGGGCAACTAATGAAAAACTGTTTTTT; cdr3_aa: CATSFPTGRWATNEKLFF
d_call: -; v_call: TRBV7-9; clone_size: once; j_call: TRBJ1-4; cdr3_nt: TGTGCCAGCAGCTTAGGGCAGACAACTAATGAAAAACTGTTTTTT; cdr3_aa: CASSLGQTTNEKLFF
d_call: TRBD2; v_call: TRBV7-9; clone_size: -; j_call: TRBJ2-1; cdr3_nt: TGTGCCAGCAGCCTCACGGGAGGGGGGAACAATGAGCAGTTCTTC; cdr3_aa: CASSLTGGGNNEQFF
d_call: TRBD2; v_call: TRBV29-1; clone_size: -; j_call: TRBJ2-1; cdr3_nt: TGCAGCGTTGAAGTGATAGCGGGGAGGGAGCAGTTCTTC; cdr3_aa: CSVEVIAGREQFF
d_call: -; v_call: TRBV20-1; clone_size: -; j_call: TRBJ2-7; cdr3_nt: TGCAGTGCTAGAGATGTATCTGAGCAGTACTTC; cdr3_aa: CSARDVSEQYF
d_call: -; v_call: TRBV19; clone_size: -; j_call: TRBJ1-5; cdr3_nt: TGTGCCAGCAGTCGAACGGGGTTGGGCAATCAGCCCCAGCATTTT; cdr3_aa: CASSRTGLGNQPQHF
d_call: -; v_call: TRBV29-1; clone_size: -; j_call: TRBJ2-2; cdr3_nt: TGCAGCGTTGCGGGATTCAGGGCCGACACCGGGGAGCTGTTTTTT; cdr3_aa: CSVAGFRADTGELFF
d_call: -; v_call: TRBV7-8; clone_size: -; j_call: TRBJ1-2; cdr3_nt: TGTGCCAGCAGCTTAGGGCAGAATGGCTACACCTTC; cdr3_aa: CASSLGQNGYTF
d_call: -; v_call: TRBV11-2; clone_size: -; j_call: TRBJ2-2; cdr3_nt: TGTGCCAGCAGCCAGCCAAGTGAAGGGATGAACACCGGGGAGCTGTTTTTT; cdr3_aa: CASSQPSEGMNTGELFF
d_call: -; v_call: TRBV5-1; clone_size: once; j_call: TRBJ2-3; cdr3_nt: TGCGCCAGCAGCGGCCCGACAGCCAACACAGATACGCAGTATTTT; cdr3_aa: CASSGPTANTDTQYF
d_call: -; v_call: TRBV10-2; clone_size: -; j_call: TRBJ1-2; cdr3_nt: TGCGCCACCACGGACTCCCAGTGGGATGGCTACACCTTC; cdr3_aa: CATTDSQWDGYTF
d_call: -; v_call: TRBV25-1; clone_size: -; j_call: TRBJ1-1; cdr3_nt: TGTGCCAGCAGTGAGGGCCGCATGAACACTGAAGCTTTCTTT; cdr3_aa: CASSEGRMNTEAFF
d_call: -; v_call: TRBV10-3; clone_size: -; j_call: TRBJ1-2; cdr3_nt: TGTGCCTCAACAGGACAGAACTATGGCTACACCTTC; cdr3_aa: CASTGQNYGYTF
d_call: -; v_call: TRBV28; clone_size: -; j_call: TRBJ2-5; cdr3_nt: TGTGCCAGCACTTCCTTTCGGAGAGAGACCCAGTACTTC; cdr3_aa: CASTSFRRETQYF